The rows below give T cell receptor beta chains drawn from one sample of a study of immune characterization of retroperitoneal liposarcoma. One entry per CDR3 protein, called by TCRdb with MiXCR from the PCR reads. Of 15,000 or so distinct CDR3 sequences in the sample, 45% to 50% were seen once. The sample comprised tumor tissue. The source of these receptors is a female donor with retroperitoneal liposarcoma. Each CDR3 is given without its conserved first and last residue.

J gene: TRBJ2-1; V gene: TRBV11-3; CDR3 protein: ASSWTSGIYNEQF
J gene: TRBJ1-5; V gene: TRBV6-1; CDR3 protein: ASTMSRGPQH
J gene: TRBJ2-7; V gene: TRBV6-1; CDR3 protein: ASIVDHPYEQY
J gene: TRBJ2-1; V gene: TRBV6-6; CDR3 protein: ASSYQGDKGGGGNEQF
J gene: .; V gene: TRBV12-3/TRBV12-4; CDR3 protein: ASTVSRSYNEQY
J gene: .; V gene: TRBV7-2; CDR3 protein: ASSRSGRRSYNEQY
J gene: .; V gene: TRBV27; CDR3 protein: ASSTSPGAGTQY
J gene: TRBJ2-1; V gene: TRBV27; CDR3 protein: ASSLQYNEQF
J gene: TRBJ2-1; V gene: TRBV6-6; CDR3 protein: ASSYQGAGDEQF
J gene: TRBJ1-2; V gene: TRBV6-5; CDR3 protein: AILDGGAYYGYT
J gene: TRBJ2-1; V gene: TRBV4-3; CDR3 protein: ASSQGQGGTYEQF
J gene: TRBJ2-2; V gene: TRBV6-1; CDR3 protein: ASTPFSDGELF
J gene: TRBJ1-2; V gene: TRBV6-1; CDR3 protein: ASSEPGGGYGYT
J gene: TRBJ1-5; V gene: TRBV6-1; CDR3 protein: ASRGQGINQPQH
J gene: TRBJ2-1; V gene: TRBV7-8; CDR3 protein: ASSALHRGLDYEQF
J gene: TRBJ2-3; V gene: TRBV27; CDR3 protein: ASSHSAGGPPGTDTQY
J gene: TRBJ2-1; V gene: TRBV27; CDR3 protein: ASSRTGNEQF
J gene: .; V gene: TRBV12-3/TRBV12-4; CDR3 protein: ASSFKGQGKETQY
J gene: TRBJ1-1; V gene: TRBV7-4; CDR3 protein: ASSLGKPGQKQNTEAF
J gene: TRBJ2-2; V gene: TRBV6-6; CDR3 protein: ASRKEGGVVRNTGELF
J gene: TRBJ1-6; V gene: TRBV6-6; CDR3 protein: ASSYRTTGGLNSPLH
J gene: TRBJ2-1; V gene: TRBV6-6; CDR3 protein: ASSYSNGPYHNEQF
J gene: TRBJ2-3; V gene: TRBV27; CDR3 protein: ASSFRDRSDTQY
J gene: TRBJ2-1; V gene: TRBV6-6; CDR3 protein: ASSYPSEGGNEQF
J gene: TRBJ2-1; V gene: TRBV6-1; CDR3 protein: ASSRGQGGQDEQF
J gene: TRBJ2-1; V gene: TRBV6-7; CDR3 protein: ASHPEQF
J gene: TRBJ2-7; V gene: TRBV6-5; CDR3 protein: ASSERTGQGGIEQY
J gene: .; V gene: TRBV6-6; CDR3 protein: ASSYSSRQETQF
J gene: TRBJ1-6; V gene: TRBV6-2/TRBV6-3; CDR3 protein: ASSTHGAGAGSSYNSPLH
J gene: TRBJ2-3; V gene: TRBV25-1; CDR3 protein: ASSLLGDTQY
J gene: TRBJ2-3; V gene: TRBV6-5; CDR3 protein: ASSYSAGGADTQY
J gene: .; V gene: TRBV12-3/TRBV12-4; CDR3 protein: ASPPGRVSGRRYEQY
J gene: TRBJ2-3; V gene: TRBV6-1; CDR3 protein: ASSSYLYVGRGTDTQY
J gene: .; V gene: TRBV12-3/TRBV12-4; CDR3 protein: ASSVGTSGGLREQY
J gene: TRBJ1-1; V gene: TRBV10-3; CDR3 protein: AISEVDGGNTEAF
J gene: TRBJ2-4; V gene: TRBV6-1; CDR3 protein: ASSPGQGFGNIQY
J gene: TRBJ2-1; V gene: TRBV6-1; CDR3 protein: ASSPRVGYSYEQF
J gene: .; V gene: TRBV6-1; CDR3 protein: ASSEAEREWRNEQY
J gene: TRBJ2-1; V gene: TRBV12-3/TRBV12-4; CDR3 protein: ASSLGTAYNEQF
J gene: TRBJ2-1; V gene: TRBV6-1; CDR3 protein: ASSERGTEQF
J gene: TRBJ2-3; V gene: TRBV7-2; CDR3 protein: ASSPMVGDTQY
J gene: TRBJ2-1; V gene: TRBV7-3; CDR3 protein: ASSLSGDNEQF
J gene: TRBJ2-2; V gene: TRBV6-5; CDR3 protein: ASSYQQAGNTGELF